This T cell receptor beta chain was found in a study of blood T cell repertoires in COVID-19. About the research overall: Samples taken during acute and convalescent COVID-19 were collected in the United States, Italy and Spain. Sample material is recorded as cDNA or gDNA derived from T cells, B-cell-depleted T cells, or PBMCs.

Sequenced by immunoSEQ multiplex PCR; TCRdb stores in-frame clones only, minus some. The sample holds nearly 80,000 clones, 80% seen once. Losses at the gene ends were 11 bases for V and 2 bases for J; bases not matched to a gene: 2. Germline loops: CDR1 LNHNV, CDR2 YYDKDF (reference sequence). This CDR3 is 12 amino acids long. The chain joins TRBV15 to TRBJ1-3, with 8 nucleotides matching TRBD1. The sequence was collected from a man in his sixties with active or convalescent COVID-19. The sequenced sample consisted of peripheral blood. DNA for the CDR3: TGTGCCGCACAGGGGGCTGGAAACACCATATATTTT. Translating it yields CAAQGAGNTIYF. Filled out from reference TRBV15 and TRBJ1-3, the complete variable domain reads DAMVIQNPRYQVTQFGKPVTLSCSQTLNHNVMYWYQQKSSQAPKLLFHYYDKDFNNEADTPDNFQSRRPNTSFCFLDIRSPGLGDTAMYLCAAQGAGNTIYFGEGSWLTVV.